This TCR beta chain was retrieved from a study of T cell responses to AZD1222 COVID-19 vaccine. Study observations and caveats: Repertoire sampling happened only post peak T cell response. Clonal diversity was possibly underestimated, and the donors were mostly white British, with more females. A reported finding is that nearly half of spike-specific TCRs target unmutated variant regions.

About this clone itself: The antigen is undetermined.

Profiling relied on immunoSEQ multiplex PCR, and the TCRdb table lists in-frame clones only, not all of them. The sample consists of about 92,000 clones, around 90% of them appearing once. This sequence was found in an adult in good health. This sample comprised peripheral blood, obtained on day 0 of AZD1222 vaccination.

The CDR3 DNA reads TGCGCCAGCAGCTCTCAAAACGGAGGGGAGCTGTTTTTT. Protein product: CASSSQNGGELFF. The rearrangement uses TRBV5-1 and TRBJ2-2; D ambiguous. The germline V gene has CDR1 SGHRS and CDR2 YFSETQ. The CDR3 is 13 residues long. Trimming left V 3 bases short and J 8 bases short, with 11 bases between.